These 6 T cell receptor beta chains originate from one sample sequenced in a study of blood T cell repertoires in COVID-19. TCRdb's table, derived via immunoSEQ multiplex PCR, lists solely in-frame clones and lacks some. The data hold about 280,000 clones, with roughly 80% observed a single time. Material for sequencing was PBMCs or T cells enriched from blood (not recorded which). The receptors were gathered from a man aged 35 to 55 who had been exposed to COVID-19.

J is TRBJ1-1 and V is TRBV18, with 9 bases identical to TRBD1. In germline, CDR1 is KGHSH, CDR2 LQKENI. The trim removed 5 bases at V and 4 bases at J, leaving 8 bases unmatched. The length of the CDR3 is 15 residues. This chain's CDR3 is CASSKNRGLGTEAFF. The CDR3 DNA reads as TGTGCCAGCTCAAAGAACAGGGGGCTAGGCACTGAAGCTTTCTTT.

The sample holds a few counts of this clone. V and J are TRBV18 and TRBJ1-2, with D perhaps matching TRBD1 (5 bases). Deletions cut 0 bases from V and 5 bases from J, with 19 bases between. The germline V gene encodes CDR1 KGHSH and CDR2 LQKENI. The CDR3 consists of 17 residues. Written as DNA, the CDR3 is TGTGCCAGCTCACCACCCTATCCCGGGACTGCTTCATATGGCTACACCTTC. This gives the protein CASSPPYPGTASYGYTF.

The chain links TRBV5-1 to TRBJ1-5, with 9 bases that match TRBD1. Unmatched junction bases numbered 0, after V lost 0 bases and J lost 2 bases. Looked up from germline, CDR1 is SGHRS and CDR2 is YFSETQ. The CDR3 sequence is 15 residues long. The CDR3 reads CASSLGDRGNQPQHF. The CDR3, as DNA: TGCGCCAGCAGCTTGGGGGACAGGGGCAATCAGCCCCAGCATTTT. Full variable domain (remainder filled in from reference TRBV5-1 and TRBJ1-5): KAGVTQTPRYLIKTRGQQVTLSCSPISGHRSVSWYQQTPGQGLQFLFEYFSETQRNKGNFPGRFSGRQFSNSRSEMNVSTLELGDSALYLCASSLGDRGNQPQHFGDGTRLSIL.

This sequence joins TRBV11-2 and TRBJ2-2; the D gene is possibly TRBD2 (5 bases). The CDR3 loop spans 15 amino acids. The germline gives CDR1 SGHAT, CDR2 FQNNGV. Trimming shortened V by 4 bases and J by 2 bases, and 11 bases separated the two germline ends. The CDR3 nucleotides are TGTGCCAGCAGCTGGGTCGGGGTAAACACCGGGGAGCTGTTTTTT. Encoded protein: CASSWVGVNTGELFF.

This clone appeared a few times. V and J are TRBV6-5 and TRBJ2-1, with D possibly matching TRBD2 (6 bases). Germline V gene data show CDR1 as MNHEY and CDR2 as SVGAGI. CDR3 length: 15 residues. With 6 bases removed from V and 5 bases from J, the gap between germline ends came to 17 bases. This CDR3 is CASRIGWLAHNEQFF. The CDR3 DNA follows: TGTGCCAGCAGGATTGGATGGCTAGCGCACAATGAGCAGTTCTTC.

The V and J genes are TRBV7-2 and TRBJ1-3, with D possibly matching TRBD1 (5 bases). Trimming stripped 2 bases from V and 3 bases from J, with 8 bases between. Per germline, CDR1 SGHTA and CDR2 FQGNSA. The CDR3 consists of 14 residues. CDR3 nucleotides: TGTGCCAGCAGCTTACAGGGTGGTGGAAACACCATATATTTT. It encodes CASSLQGGGNTIYF.